Following are 17 T cell receptor beta chains from one sample sequenced in a study of blood T cell repertoires in COVID-19. Sequencing was performed with immunoSEQ multiplex PCR; in TCRdb, only in-frame clones are kept and a portion is missing. The sample lists around 170,000 clones; roughly four fifths were seen once. The material sequenced was PBMCs or T cells enriched from blood (not recorded which). Source of these receptors: a man aged 45-65 years who had recovered from COVID-19.

The V gene is TRBV19, the J gene TRBJ1-5, with 12 bases lining up with TRBD1. The length of the CDR3 is 16 residues. V trimming: 6 bases; J trimming: 6 bases; junction bases outside the gene matches: 9. Per the germline V gene, CDR1 is LNHDA and CDR2 is SQIVND (reference sequence). The CDR3 bases are TGTGCCAGTAGCATGGTTGGGACAGGGGGCGTTCAGCCCCAGCATTTT. Protein product: CASSMVGTGGVQPQHF. The complete variable domain, with remaining parts taken from reference TRBV19 and TRBJ1-5, reads DGGITQSPKYLFRKEGQNVTLSCEQNLNHDAMYWYRQDPGQGLRLIYYSQIVNDFQKGDIAEGYSVSREKKESFPLTVTSAQKNPTAFYLCASSMVGTGGVQPQHFGDGTRLSIL.

This chain connects TRBV6-5 to TRBJ1-2; tentatively, D is TRBD1 (6 bases). Trimming stripped 4 bases from V and 5 bases from J, with 20 bases between. There are 16 residues in the CDR3. The germline V gene encodes CDR1 MNHEY and CDR2 SVGAGI. The CDR3 reads CASSSGQRSGRYGYTF. DNA of the CDR3: TGTGCCAGCAGTTCTGGACAGCGGAGTGGGCGATATGGCTACACCTTC.

The rearrangement joins TRBV11-1 to TRBJ2-7; no definite D call. The V and J ends lost 4 bases and 3 bases respectively, with 10 bases between them. The CDR3 runs 13 residues. Germline CDR1 is SGHAT and CDR2 is FQDESV (reference sequence). This CDR3 is CASSSAPIYEQYF. CDR3 sequence (DNA): TGTGCCAGCAGCTCAGCCCCCATCTACGAGCAGTACTTC.

The gene calls are TRBV5-8 and TRBJ1-1; unclear D gene. Looked up from germline, CDR1 is SGHTS and CDR2 is YDEGEE. With 4 bases removed from V and 1 base from J, the gap between germline ends came to 17 bases. The CDR3 loop spans 16 amino acids. The CDR3: CASSPRQLRRNTEAFF. In nucleotides, the CDR3 is TGTGCCAGCAGCCCTCGACAACTGCGAAGGAACACTGAAGCTTTCTTT.

The chain uses TRBV27 and TRBJ1-2; perhaps TRBD1 as D (5 bases). The CDR3 is made up of 13 amino acids. V lost 6 bases to trimming and J lost 7 bases, with 15 bases between them. CDR1 is MNHEY and CDR2 is SMNVEV in the germline V gene (reference sequence). The CDR3: CASRDSGGVGYTF. CDR3 nucleotide sequence: TGTGCCAGCAGGGATTCGGGGGGAGTTGGCTACACCTTC.

V usage is TRBV7-2 and J usage is TRBJ2-1, with D possibly TRBD2 on 5 matching bases. Per the germline V gene, CDR1 is SGHTA and CDR2 is FQGNSA. The CDR3 runs to 13 residues. Trimming took 5 bases from V and 6 from J, leaving 11 bases between them. The CDR3 nucleotides read TGTGCCAGCAGCCCCCTTCGGGGCAATGAGCAGTTCTTC. This sequence encodes CASSPLRGNEQFF.

Written as DNA, the CDR3 is TGTGCCTCGATCTCCGCGGCTGGGGCCAACGTCCTGACTTTC. This encodes CASISAAGANVLTF. This rearrangement joins TRBV28 to TRBJ2-6, with unresolved D. Germline CDR1 is MDHEN and CDR2 is SYDVKM. V lost 11 bases and J 2 bases, leaving 13 bases between the germline ends. CDR3 size: 14 residues.

The chain combines TRBV7-9 with TRBJ1-6; no reliable D call. Trimming left V 1 base short and J 7 bases short, with 5 bases between. The CDR3 is 13 residues long. Germline-derived CDR1 and CDR2 are SEHNR and FQNEAQ (reference sequence). In DNA form, the CDR3 reads TGTGCCAGCAGCTTAGTCCCGAATTCACCCCTCCACTTT. Translation gives CASSLVPNSPLHF.

J is TRBJ1-6 and V is TRBV19; a weak D match, TRBD1 (5 bases). The germline V and J ends were trimmed by 1 base and 5 bases, with 9 bases remaining between them. The CDR3 extends over 15 amino acids. Germline CDR1 and CDR2: LNHDA and SQIVND (reference sequence). The CDR3 reads CASSIGQNNNSPLHF. The CDR3 DNA reads TGTGCCAGTAGTATAGGACAGAATAATAATTCACCCCTCCACTTT.

J is TRBJ1-2 and V is TRBV3-1 (or the pseudogene TRBV3-2); 7 nucleotides align to TRBD1. The CDR3 totals 15 residues. The ends lost 4 bases at V and 0 bases at J; junction bases unmatched: 5. In germline, CDR1 is LGHDT, CDR2 YNNKEL (reference sequence). The chain's CDR3 is CASSPRTGANYGYTF. The DNA for the CDR3 is TGTGCCAGCAGCCCACGGACAGGCGCTAACTATGGCTACACCTTC.

About this clone itself: Its ends do not fully match the called genes, so a read error is possible. The rearrangement joins TRBV18 to TRBJ2-7; the match to TRBD2 covers 8 bases. CDR3 length: 13 amino acids. CDR1 is KGHSH and CDR2 is LQKENI in the germline V gene. The CDR3 protein is CASSPESGGRAIF. The CDR3 coding sequence is TGTGCCAGCTCACCAGAGAGCGGGGGCCGAGCAATCTTC. Drawing the rest from reference TRBV18 and TRBJ2-7, the complete variable domain is NAGVMQNPRHLVRRRGQEARLRCSPMKGHSHVYWYRQLPEEGLKFMVYLQKENIIDESGMPKERFSAEFPKEGPSILRIQQVVRGDSAAYFCASSPESGGRAIFGPGTRLTVT.

This rearrangement joins TRBV11-1 to TRBJ1-1, with unresolved D. Looked up from germline, CDR1 is SGHAT and CDR2 is FQDESV (reference sequence). The CDR3 runs 12 residues. The V end was cut by 3 bases, the J end by 7 bases, with 9 bases between. The CDR3 DNA is TGTGCCAGCAGCTTTTTGGCGGGTGAAGCTTTCTTT. Translated, it gives CASSFLAGEAFF.

This clone was observed at least ten times. The V and J genes are TRBV5-1 and TRBJ1-1; 10 nucleotides align to TRBD1. Germline values: CDR1 SGHRS, CDR2 YFSETQ. CDR3 length: 16 amino acids. The J segment lost 5 bases and the V segment lost 3 bases, leaving 10 bases of the junction unmatched. CDR3 protein: CASSWTGGAQGTEAFF. For the CDR3, the DNA is TGCGCCAGCAGCTGGACAGGGGGAGCTCAAGGTACTGAAGCTTTCTTT.

The rearrangement uses TRBV7-9 and TRBJ1-1; D possibly corresponds to TRBD1 (6 bases). The ends were cut back, 2 bases at V and 11 bases at J, with 12 bases in the middle. The CDR3 has 12 amino acids. In germline, CDR1 is SEHNR, CDR2 FQNEAQ (reference sequence). The CDR3 coding sequence is TGTGCCAGCAGCTTATCGGGGGGCGTTGCTTTCTTT. Translating it yields CASSLSGGVAFF.

The J gene is TRBJ2-3, the V gene TRBV6-5; D may be TRBD1 (6 bases). The V gene's germline CDR1 is MNHEY and CDR2 SVGAGI. There are 15 residues in the CDR3. The V end lost 7 bases, the J end lost 3 bases, and 17 bases lay between the germline ends. This CDR3 is CASTPRTAGTDTQYF. The CDR3 bases are TGTGCCAGCACCCCTCGGACAGCCGGGACAGATACGCAGTATTTT.

The chain has TRBV28 and TRBJ1-4, with D possibly TRBD1 on 5 matching bases. V shed 7 bases and J shed 5 bases, with 8 bases lying between them. The length of the CDR3 is 12 residues. Germline V gene sequence: CDR1 MDHEN, CDR2 SYDVKM. In DNA form, the CDR3 reads TGTGCCAGCATGACAGTAAATGAAAAACTGTTTTTT. This encodes CASMTVNEKLFF.

V is TRBV18 and J is TRBJ1-5; a possible D gene is TRBD1 (6 bases). V lost 2 bases to trimming and J lost 2 bases, with 16 bases between them. Looked up from germline, CDR1 is KGHSH and CDR2 is LQKENI. The length of the CDR3 is 17 residues. The CDR3: CASSPNRERDGNQPQHF. CDR3 DNA sequence: TGTGCCAGCTCACCAAACAGGGAACGGGATGGCAATCAGCCCCAGCATTTT.